The clone carrying this TCR beta chain appeared a few times. These data are taken from a study of human T cells and chemical hapten exposure. Noted time point: patch test 2, 6 weeks after DPC sensitization. Sample treatment: therapeutic diphenylcyclopropenone sensitization with weekly scalp DPC. The CDR3 is 15 amino acids. V gave up 7 bases and J gave up 2 bases, with 12 bases separating them. Germline-derived CDR1 and CDR2 are LGHDT and YNNKEL (reference sequence). TCRdb reprocessed the RACE reads with MiXCR, giving one entry per CDR3 protein. The table has approximately 90,000 distinct CDR3 sequences, 9.5% to 12% seen once; the top ten hold roughly 2%.

The V gene is TRBV3-1, the J gene TRBJ2-6, with D hard to call. This TCR was recovered from a man aged 40-50 years with alopecia areata. Some clones in this sample may be carry-over from other donors' samples. This material consisted of whole blood, taken in connection with sensitization to the hapten diphenylcyclopropenone (DPC). Written as DNA, the CDR3 is TGTGCCAGCACCTCGACTCTAGCTGGGGCCAACGTCCTGACTTTC. Translating it yields CASTSTLAGANVLTF.